This TCR beta chain stems from a study of cytomegalovirus exposure and HLA in healthy donors. This CDR3 contains 15 residues. The ends lost 4 bases at V and 6 bases at J; junction bases unmatched: 13. Germline assignment: CDR1 SQVTM and CDR2 ANQGSEA. Overall study results and limits: A later analysis, which compared TCR beta chains of equal frequency, found the HLA-associated ones more clonally expanded. Roughly uniform sequencing depth across donors was assumed, possibly incorrectly. Versus the approximately 720-donor mean, an Asian-associated ancestry cluster reportedly showed fewer N-insertions in a later analysis.

Turning to this clone: Its antigen remains unknown.

PCR was performed using 60 Vbeta and 13 Jbeta primers. Clones were read by immunoSEQ multiplex PCR, and TCRdb kept only the in-frame ones, dropping some. The sample has some 52,000 clones, 60% to 75% seen once. The chain joins TRBV29-1 to TRBJ2-3, with 7 bases that match TRBD2. This receptor was identified in a woman in her 50s in good health and CMV-seronegative. What was sequenced was PBMCs. CDR3 sequence reads: CSVGGGRPAEDTQYF. The CDR3 DNA is TGCAGCGTTGGGGGGGGAAGGCCGGCTGAGGATACGCAGTATTTT.